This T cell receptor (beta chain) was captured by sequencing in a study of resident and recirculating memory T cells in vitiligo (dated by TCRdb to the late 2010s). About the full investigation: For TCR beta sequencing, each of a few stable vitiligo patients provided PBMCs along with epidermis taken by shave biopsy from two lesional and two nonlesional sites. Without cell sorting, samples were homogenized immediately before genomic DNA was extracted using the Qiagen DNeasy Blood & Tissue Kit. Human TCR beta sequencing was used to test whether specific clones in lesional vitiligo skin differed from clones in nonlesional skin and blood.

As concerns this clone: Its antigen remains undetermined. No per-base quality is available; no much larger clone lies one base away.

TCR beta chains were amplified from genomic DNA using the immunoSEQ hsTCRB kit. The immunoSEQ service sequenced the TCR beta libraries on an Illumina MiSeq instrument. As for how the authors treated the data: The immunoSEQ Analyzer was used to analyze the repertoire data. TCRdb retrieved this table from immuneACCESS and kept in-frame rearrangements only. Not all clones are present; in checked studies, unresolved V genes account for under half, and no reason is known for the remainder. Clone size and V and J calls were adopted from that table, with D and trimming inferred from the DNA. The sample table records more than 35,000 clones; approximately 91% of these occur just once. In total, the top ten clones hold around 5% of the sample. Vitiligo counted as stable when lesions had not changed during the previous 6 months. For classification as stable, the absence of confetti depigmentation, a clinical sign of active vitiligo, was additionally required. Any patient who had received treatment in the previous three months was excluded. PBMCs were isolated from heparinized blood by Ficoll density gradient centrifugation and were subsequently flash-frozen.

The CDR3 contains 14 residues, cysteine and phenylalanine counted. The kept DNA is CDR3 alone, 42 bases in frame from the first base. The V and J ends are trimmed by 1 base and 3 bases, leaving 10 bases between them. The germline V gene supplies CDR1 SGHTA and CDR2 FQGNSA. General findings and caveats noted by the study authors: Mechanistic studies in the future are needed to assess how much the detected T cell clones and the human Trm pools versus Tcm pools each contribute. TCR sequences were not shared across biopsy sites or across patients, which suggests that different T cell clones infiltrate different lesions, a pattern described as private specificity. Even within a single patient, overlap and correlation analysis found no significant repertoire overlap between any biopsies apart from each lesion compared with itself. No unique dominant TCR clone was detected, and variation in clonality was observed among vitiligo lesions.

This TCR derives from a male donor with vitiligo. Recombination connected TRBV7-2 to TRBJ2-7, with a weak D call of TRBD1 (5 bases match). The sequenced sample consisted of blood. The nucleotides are TGTGCCAGCAGCTTAGGGACAACCAACTACGAGCAGTACTTC. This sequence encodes CASSLGTTNYEQYF.